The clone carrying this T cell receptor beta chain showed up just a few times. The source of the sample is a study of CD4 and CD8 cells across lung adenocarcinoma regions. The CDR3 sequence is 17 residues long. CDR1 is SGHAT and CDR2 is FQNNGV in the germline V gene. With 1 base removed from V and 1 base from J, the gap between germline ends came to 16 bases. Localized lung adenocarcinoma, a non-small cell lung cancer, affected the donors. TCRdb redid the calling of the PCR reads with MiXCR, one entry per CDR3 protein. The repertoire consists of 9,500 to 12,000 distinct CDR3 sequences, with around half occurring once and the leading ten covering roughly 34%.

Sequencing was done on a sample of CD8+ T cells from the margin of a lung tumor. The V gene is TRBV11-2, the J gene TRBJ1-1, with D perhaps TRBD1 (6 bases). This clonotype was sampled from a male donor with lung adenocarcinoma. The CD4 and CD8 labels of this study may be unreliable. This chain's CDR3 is CASSLGPGALGNTEAFF. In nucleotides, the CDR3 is TGTGCCAGCAGCTTAGGGCCAGGGGCCCTGGGGAACACTGAAGCTTTCTTT.